The sequence of this TCR beta chain was determined in a study of siplizumab effects on memory and regulatory T cells. This clone has only a few counts. The germline V gene encodes CDR1 SGHDT and CDR2 YYEEEE. V lost 3 bases and J lost 1, with 10 bases in between. This CDR3 region has 14 residues. Here immunoSEQ multiplex PCR was the method, and the copy in TCRdb shows in-frame clones only, minus some. The table shows 100,000 to 120,000 clones, with roughly 92% occurring only once. The V gene is TRBV5-6, the J gene TRBJ1-1, with D hard to call. The origin of this receptor is a human donor in good health. The source material was CD4+ T cells sorted from blood. DNA of the CDR3: TGTGCCAGCAGCTGGGATCAAGCGAACACTGAAGCTTTCTTT. Its protein is CASSWDQANTEAFF.